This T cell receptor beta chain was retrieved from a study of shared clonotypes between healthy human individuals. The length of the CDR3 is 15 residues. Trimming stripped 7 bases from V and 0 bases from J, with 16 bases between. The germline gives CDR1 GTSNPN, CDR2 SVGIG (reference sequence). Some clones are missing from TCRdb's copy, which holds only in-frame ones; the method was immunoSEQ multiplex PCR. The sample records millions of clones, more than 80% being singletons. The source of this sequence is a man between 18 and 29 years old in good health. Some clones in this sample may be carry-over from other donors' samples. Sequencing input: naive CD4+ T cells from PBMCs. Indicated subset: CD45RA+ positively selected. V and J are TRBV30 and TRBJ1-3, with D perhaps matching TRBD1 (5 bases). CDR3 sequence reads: CALRWQGLSGNTIYF. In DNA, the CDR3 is TGTGCCTTACGTTGGCAGGGCCTCTCTGGAAACACCATATATTTT. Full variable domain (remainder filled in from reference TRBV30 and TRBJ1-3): SQTIHQWPATLVQPVGSPLSLECTVEGTSNPNLYWYRQAAGRGLQLLFYSVGIGQISSEVPQNLSASRPQDRQFILSSKKLLLSDSGFYLCALRWQGLSGNTIYFGEGSWLTVV.